This TCR beta chain comes out of a study of shared clonotypes between healthy human individuals. The length of the CDR3 is 16 residues. Deletions cut 6 bases from V and 6 bases from J, with 21 bases between. Germline CDR1 and CDR2: MNHEY and SMNVEV (reference sequence). CD8 memory fractions consisted of CD45RO+ and CCR7-negative CD45RA+ TemRA cells together. For this clone: Its antigen is not known.

Produced via immunoSEQ multiplex PCR; TCRdb's table is partial and in-frame only. The data contain about 690,000 clones, 80% to 95% of them seen just once; the ten biggest clones take up 34%. Study-wide results and limits: Expectations were that clonotype sharing among donors would be affected by sequencing depth.

The chain combines TRBV27 with TRBJ2-1; D gene ambiguous. The TCR comes from a man aged 18 to 30 in good health. Some clones in this sample may be carry-over from other donors' samples. The source material was memory CD8+ T cells from PBMCs. Indicated subset: CD45RO+ cells pooled with CCR7-negative TemRA cells. The CDR3 region is CASSLLGLVRANEQFF. Here the CDR3 DNA reads TGTGCCAGCAGCCTATTAGGGTTGGTCCGTGCCAATGAGCAGTTCTTC.